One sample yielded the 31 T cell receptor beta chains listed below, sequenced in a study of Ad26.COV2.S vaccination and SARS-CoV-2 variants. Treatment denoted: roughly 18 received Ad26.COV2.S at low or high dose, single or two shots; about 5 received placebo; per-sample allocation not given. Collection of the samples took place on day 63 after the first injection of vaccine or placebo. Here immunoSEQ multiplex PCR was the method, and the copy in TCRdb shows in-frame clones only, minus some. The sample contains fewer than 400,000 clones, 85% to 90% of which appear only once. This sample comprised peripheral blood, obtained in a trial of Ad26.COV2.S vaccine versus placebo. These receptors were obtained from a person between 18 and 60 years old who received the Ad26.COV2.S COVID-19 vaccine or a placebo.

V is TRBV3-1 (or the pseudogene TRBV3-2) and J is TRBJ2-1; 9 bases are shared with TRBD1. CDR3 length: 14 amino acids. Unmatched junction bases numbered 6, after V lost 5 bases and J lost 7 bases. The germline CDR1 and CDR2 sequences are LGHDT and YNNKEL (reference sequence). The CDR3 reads CASSAGTGLNEQFF. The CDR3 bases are TGTGCCAGCAGCGCCGGGACAGGGTTAAATGAGCAGTTCTTC.

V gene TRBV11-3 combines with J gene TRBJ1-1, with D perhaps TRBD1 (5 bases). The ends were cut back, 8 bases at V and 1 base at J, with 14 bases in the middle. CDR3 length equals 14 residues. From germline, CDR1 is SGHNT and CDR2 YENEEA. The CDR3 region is CASGMGGGNTEAFF. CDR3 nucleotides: TGTGCCAGCGGGATGGGGGGTGGGAACACTGAAGCTTTCTTT.

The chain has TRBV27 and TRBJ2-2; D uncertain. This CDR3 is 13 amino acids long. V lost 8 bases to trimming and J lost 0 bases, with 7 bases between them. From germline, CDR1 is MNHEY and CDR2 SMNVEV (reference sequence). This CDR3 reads CASEEPNTGELFF. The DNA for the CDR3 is TGTGCCAGCGAGGAACCGAACACCGGGGAGCTGTTTTTT.

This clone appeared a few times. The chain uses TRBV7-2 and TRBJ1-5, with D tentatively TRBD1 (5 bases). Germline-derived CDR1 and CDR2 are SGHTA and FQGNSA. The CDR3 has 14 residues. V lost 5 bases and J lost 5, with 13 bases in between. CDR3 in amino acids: CASSPRGGDQPQHF. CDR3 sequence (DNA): TGTGCCAGCAGCCCCCGTGGGGGAGATCAGCCCCAGCATTTT.

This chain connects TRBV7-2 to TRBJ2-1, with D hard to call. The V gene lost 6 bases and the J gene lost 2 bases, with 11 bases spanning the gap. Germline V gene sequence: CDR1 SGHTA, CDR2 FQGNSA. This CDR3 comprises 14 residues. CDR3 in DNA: TGTGCCAGCAGGAGAAACTCCCCCTACAATGAGCAGTTCTTC. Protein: CASRRNSPYNEQFF. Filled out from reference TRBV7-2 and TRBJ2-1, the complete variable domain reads GAGVSQSPSNKVTEKGKDVELRCDPISGHTALYWYRQSLGQGLEFLIYFQGNSAPDKSGLPSDRFSAERTGGSVSTLTIQRTQQEDSAVYLCASRRNSPYNEQFFGPGTRLTVL.

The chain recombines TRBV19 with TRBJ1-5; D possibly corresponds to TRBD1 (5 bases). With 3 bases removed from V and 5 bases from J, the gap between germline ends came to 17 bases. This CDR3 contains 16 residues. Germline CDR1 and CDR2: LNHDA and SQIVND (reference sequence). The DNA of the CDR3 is TGTGCCAGTAGTATCCCCACGGGGCTAGCGTATCAGCCCCAGCATTTT. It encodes CASSIPTGLAYQPQHF.

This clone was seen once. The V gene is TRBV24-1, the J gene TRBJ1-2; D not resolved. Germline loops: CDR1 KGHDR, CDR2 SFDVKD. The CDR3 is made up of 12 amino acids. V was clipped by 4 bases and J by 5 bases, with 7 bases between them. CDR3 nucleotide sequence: TGTGCCACCAGTGAAGGTTCTTATGGCTACACCTTC. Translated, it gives CATSEGSYGYTF.

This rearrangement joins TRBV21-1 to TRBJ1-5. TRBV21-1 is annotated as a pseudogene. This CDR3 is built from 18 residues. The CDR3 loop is CASSKVALAVWSNQPQHF. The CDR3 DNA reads TGTGCCAGCAGCAAAGTAGCTCTGGCCGTTTGGAGCAATCAGCCCCAGCATTTT.

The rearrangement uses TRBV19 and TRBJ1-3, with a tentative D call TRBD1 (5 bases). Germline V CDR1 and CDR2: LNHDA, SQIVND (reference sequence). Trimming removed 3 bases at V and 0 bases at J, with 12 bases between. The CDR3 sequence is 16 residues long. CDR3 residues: CASSIMGVPSGNTIYF. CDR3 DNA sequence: TGTGCCAGTAGTATCATGGGGGTCCCCTCTGGAAACACCATATATTTT.

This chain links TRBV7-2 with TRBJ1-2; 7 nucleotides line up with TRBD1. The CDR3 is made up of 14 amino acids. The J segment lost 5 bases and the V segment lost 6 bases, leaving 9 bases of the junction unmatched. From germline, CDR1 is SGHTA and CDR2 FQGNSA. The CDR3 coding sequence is TGTGCCAGCAGGGTGAGGGACAGTATTTATGGCTACACCTTC. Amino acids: CASRVRDSIYGYTF.

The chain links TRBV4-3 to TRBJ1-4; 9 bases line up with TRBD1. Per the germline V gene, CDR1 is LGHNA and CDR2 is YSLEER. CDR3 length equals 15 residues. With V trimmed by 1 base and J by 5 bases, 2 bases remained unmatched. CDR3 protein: CASSQAGTGNEKLFF. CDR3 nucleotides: TGCGCCAGCAGCCAAGCTGGGACAGGGAATGAAAAACTGTTTTTT.

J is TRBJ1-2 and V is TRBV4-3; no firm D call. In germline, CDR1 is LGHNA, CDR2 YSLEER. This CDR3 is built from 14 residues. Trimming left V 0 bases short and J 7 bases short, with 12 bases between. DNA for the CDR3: TGCGCCAGCAGCCAAGATCTGGGAGTGCCTGGCTACACCTTC. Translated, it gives CASSQDLGVPGYTF.

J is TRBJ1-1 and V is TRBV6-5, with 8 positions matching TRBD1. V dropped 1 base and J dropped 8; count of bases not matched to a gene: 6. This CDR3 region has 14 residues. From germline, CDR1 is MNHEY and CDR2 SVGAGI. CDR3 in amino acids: CASSYFQGAKEAFF. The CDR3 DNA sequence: TGTGCCAGCAGTTACTTCCAGGGGGCGAAAGAAGCTTTCTTT.

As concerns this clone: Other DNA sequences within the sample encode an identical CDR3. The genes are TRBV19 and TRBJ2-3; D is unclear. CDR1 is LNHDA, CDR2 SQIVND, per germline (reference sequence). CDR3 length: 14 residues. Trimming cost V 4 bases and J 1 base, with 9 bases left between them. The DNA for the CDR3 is TGTGCCAGTAGTAGGTCGGGCGGCACAGATACGCAGTATTTT. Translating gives CASSRSGGTDTQYF.

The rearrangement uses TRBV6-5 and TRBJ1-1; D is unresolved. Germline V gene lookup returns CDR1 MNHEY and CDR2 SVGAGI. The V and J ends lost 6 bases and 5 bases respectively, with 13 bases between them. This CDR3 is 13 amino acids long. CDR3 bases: TGTGCCAGCAGAGGGCCGATTGGGACTGAAGCTTTCTTT. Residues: CASRGPIGTEAFF.

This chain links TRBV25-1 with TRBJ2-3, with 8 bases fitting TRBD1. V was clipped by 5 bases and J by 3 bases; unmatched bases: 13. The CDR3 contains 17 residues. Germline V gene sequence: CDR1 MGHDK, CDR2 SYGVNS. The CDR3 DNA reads TGTGCCAGCAGTTCATTTTCCGGGACAGGTTCAACAGATACGCAGTATTTT. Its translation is CASSSFSGTGSTDTQYF. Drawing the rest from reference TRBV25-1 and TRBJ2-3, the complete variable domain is EADIYQTPRYLVIGTGKKITLECSQTMGHDKMYWYQQDPGMELHLIHYSYGVNSTEKGDLSSESTVSRIRTEHFPLTLESARPSHTSQYLCASSSFSGTGSTDTQYFGPGTRLTVL.

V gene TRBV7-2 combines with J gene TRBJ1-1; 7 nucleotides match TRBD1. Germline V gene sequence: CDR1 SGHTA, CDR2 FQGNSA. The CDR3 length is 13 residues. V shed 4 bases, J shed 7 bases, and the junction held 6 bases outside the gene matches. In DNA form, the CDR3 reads TGTGCCAGCAGCTCCACAGGGGTCGGTGAAGCTTTCTTT. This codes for CASSSTGVGEAFF.

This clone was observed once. The CDR3 here is CAISGEGDTTTDTQYF. CDR3 nucleotides: TGTGCCATCAGTGGAGAAGGTGATACAACCACAGATACGCAGTATTTT. The rearrangement joins TRBV10-3 to TRBJ2-3; D gene unclear. The CDR3 length is 16 residues. V gave up 4 bases and J gave up 2 bases, with 16 bases separating them. The germline CDR1 and CDR2 sequences are ENHRY and SYGVKD.

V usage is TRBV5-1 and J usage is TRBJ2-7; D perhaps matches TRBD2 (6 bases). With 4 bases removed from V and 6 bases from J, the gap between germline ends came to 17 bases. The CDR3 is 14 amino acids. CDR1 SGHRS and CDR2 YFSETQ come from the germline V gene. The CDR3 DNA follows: TGCGCCAGCAGCCGGAGGGAGTATCGGAGCGAGCAGTACTTC. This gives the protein CASSRREYRSEQYF.

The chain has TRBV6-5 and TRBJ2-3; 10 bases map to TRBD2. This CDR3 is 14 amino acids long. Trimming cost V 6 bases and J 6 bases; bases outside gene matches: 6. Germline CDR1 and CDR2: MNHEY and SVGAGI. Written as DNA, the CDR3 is TGTGCCAGCAGCCCCCGACTAGCGGGTGATACGCAGTATTTT. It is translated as CASSPRLAGDTQYF.

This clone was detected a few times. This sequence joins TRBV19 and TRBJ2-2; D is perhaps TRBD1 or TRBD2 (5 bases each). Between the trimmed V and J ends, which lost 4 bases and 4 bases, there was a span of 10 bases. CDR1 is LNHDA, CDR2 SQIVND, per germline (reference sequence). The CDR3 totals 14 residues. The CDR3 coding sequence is TGTGCCAGTAGTACCGGGGCGACCACCGGGGAGCTGTTTTTT. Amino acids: CASSTGATTGELFF.

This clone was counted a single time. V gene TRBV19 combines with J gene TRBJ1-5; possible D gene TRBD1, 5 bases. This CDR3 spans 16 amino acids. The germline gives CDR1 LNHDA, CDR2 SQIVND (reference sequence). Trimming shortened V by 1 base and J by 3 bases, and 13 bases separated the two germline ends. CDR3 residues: CASSIGEGYYNQPQHF. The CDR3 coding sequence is TGTGCCAGTAGTATAGGAGAGGGGTATTACAATCAGCCCCAGCATTTT.

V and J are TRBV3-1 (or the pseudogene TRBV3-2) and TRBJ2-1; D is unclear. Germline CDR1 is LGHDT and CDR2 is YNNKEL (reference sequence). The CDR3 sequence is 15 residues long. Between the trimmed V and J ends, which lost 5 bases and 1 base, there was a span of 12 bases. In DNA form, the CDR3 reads TGTGCCAGCAGCACCCAGACTGGATCCTACAATGAGCAGTTCTTC. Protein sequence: CASSTQTGSYNEQFF.

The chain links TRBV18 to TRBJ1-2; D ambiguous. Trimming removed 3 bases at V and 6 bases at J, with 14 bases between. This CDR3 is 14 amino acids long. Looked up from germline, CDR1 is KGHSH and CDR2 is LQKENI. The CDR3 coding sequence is TGTGCCAGCTCACCTCCAGCTACGGGCAATGGCTACACCTTC. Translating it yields CASSPPATGNGYTF.

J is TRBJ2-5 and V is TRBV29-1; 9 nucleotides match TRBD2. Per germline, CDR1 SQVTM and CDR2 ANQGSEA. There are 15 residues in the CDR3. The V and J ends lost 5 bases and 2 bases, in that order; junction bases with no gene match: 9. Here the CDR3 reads CSVRLRLAAQETQYF. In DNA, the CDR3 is TGCAGCGTTCGCCTACGACTAGCGGCTCAAGAGACCCAGTACTTC.

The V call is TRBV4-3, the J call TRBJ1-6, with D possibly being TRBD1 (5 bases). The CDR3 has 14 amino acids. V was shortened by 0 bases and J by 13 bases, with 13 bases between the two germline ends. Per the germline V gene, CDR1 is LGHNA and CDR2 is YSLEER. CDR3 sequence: CASSQDPQGYPLHF. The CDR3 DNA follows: TGCGCCAGCAGCCAAGATCCGCAGGGTTATCCCCTCCACTTT.

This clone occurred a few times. The CDR3 bases are TGTGCCAGCAGCTTAGCTCTGACTAGCGGGAGTTCAGAGACCCAGTACTTC. Translating gives CASSLALTSGSSETQYF. This chain connects TRBV7-2 to TRBJ2-5; 12 bases map to TRBD2. The ends lost 0 bases at V and 4 bases at J; junction bases unmatched: 6. Looked up from germline, CDR1 is SGHTA and CDR2 is FQGNSA. This CDR3 has 17 amino acids.

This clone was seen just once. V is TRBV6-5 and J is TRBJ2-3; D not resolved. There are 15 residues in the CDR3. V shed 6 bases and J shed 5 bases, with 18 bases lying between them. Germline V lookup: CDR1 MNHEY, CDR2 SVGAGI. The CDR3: CASRSLRVRRDTQYF. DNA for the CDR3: TGTGCCAGCAGAAGCTTACGGGTTCGGAGAGATACGCAGTATTTT.

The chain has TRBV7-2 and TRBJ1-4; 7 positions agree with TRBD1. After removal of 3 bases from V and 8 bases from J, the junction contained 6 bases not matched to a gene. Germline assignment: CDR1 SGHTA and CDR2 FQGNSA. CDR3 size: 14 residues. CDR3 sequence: CASSFGQASEKLFF. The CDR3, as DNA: TGTGCCAGCAGCTTCGGACAGGCCAGCGAAAAACTGTTTTTT.

The CDR3 is CASSAGPSPSYEQYF. The CDR3 DNA sequence: TGTGCCAGCAGTGCGGGCCCGTCACCTTCCTACGAGCAGTACTTC. The V and J genes are TRBV25-1 and TRBJ2-7; D is unresolved. The CDR3 is 15 residues long. The germline gives CDR1 MGHDK, CDR2 SYGVNS. Between the trimmed V and J ends, which lost 4 bases and 1 base, there was a span of 14 bases.

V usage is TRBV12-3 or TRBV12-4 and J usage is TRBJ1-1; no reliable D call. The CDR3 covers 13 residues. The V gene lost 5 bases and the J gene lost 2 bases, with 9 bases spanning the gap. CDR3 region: CASSGLPNTEAFF. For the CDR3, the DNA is TGTGCCAGCAGTGGACTTCCTAACACTGAAGCTTTCTTT.